Sequencing of this TCR beta chain was carried out in a study of OX40 agonist ivuxolimab in advanced cancers. Whole-study context: In this cohort, patients received ivuxolimab, an agonistic anti-OX40 (CD134) antibody. General observations from the study: In the 0.1 to 3.0 mg/kg range, CD4+ and CD8+ blood T cells had expanded clonally by week 6. Partial responders dosed at 0.1-3.0 mg/kg displayed clonal expansion ranking among the lowest.

At baseline, cycle 4 day 1, and cycle 7 day 1, blood was sampled. The CDR3 length is 13 residues. From germline, CDR1 is SNHLY and CDR2 FYNNEI. Profiled with immunoSEQ multiplex PCR; TCRdb holds only in-frame clones, not every one. The data hold 90,000 to 130,000 clones, with approximately 90% observed a single time. As for this clone: The antigen remains unidentified. The junction and the germline gene differ at one end; a read error may be behind it. The sample contains more than one DNA sequence encoding this CDR3.

The TCR was taken from an adult with an advanced solid tumor such as melanoma, head and neck, liver or kidney cancer. The sample in question was CD4+ or CD8+ T cells sorted from blood, obtained in a trial of the OX40 agonist ivuxolimab. The V and J genes are TRBV2 and TRBJ2-5; D remains unclear. CDR3 amino acids: CASSGGYQETQYF. In nucleotides, the CDR3 is TGTGCCAGCAGTGGGGGTTACCAGGAGACCCAGTACTTC.